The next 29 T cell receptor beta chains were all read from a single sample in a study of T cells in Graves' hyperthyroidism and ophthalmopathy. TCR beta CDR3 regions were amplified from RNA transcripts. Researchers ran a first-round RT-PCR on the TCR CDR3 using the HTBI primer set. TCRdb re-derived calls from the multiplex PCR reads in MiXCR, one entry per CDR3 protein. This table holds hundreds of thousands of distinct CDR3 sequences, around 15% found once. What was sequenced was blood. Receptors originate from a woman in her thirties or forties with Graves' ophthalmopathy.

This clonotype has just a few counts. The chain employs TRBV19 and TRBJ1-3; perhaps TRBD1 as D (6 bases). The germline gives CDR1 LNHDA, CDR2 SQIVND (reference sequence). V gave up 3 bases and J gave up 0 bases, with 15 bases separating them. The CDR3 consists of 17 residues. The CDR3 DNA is TGTGCCAGTAGTATTCCTTGGGGGGACAACTCTGGAAACACCATATATTTT. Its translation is CASSIPWGDNSGNTIYF.

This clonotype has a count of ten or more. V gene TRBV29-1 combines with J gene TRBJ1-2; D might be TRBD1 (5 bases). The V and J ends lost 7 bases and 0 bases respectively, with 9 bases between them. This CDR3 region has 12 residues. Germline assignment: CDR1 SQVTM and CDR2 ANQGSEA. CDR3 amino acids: CSAGTANYGYTF. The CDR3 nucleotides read TGCAGCGCCGGGACCGCTAACTATGGCTACACCTTC.

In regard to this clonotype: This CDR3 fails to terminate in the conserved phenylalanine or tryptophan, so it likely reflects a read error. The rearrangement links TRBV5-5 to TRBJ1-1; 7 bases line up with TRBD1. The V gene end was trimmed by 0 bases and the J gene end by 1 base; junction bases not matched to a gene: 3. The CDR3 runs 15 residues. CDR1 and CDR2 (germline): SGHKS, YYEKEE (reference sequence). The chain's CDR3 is CASSLAGGANTEAFL. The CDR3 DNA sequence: TGTGCCAGCAGCTTGGCAGGGGGAGCGAACACTGAAGCTTTCTTG.

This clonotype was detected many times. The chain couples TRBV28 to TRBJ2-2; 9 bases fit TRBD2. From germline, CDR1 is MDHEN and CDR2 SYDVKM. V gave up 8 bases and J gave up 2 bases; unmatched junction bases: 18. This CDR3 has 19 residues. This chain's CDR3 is CASLNPEGASGDNTGELFF. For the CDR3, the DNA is TGTGCCAGCCTCAACCCCGAGGGGGCTAGCGGGGACAACACCGGGGAGCTGTTTTTT.

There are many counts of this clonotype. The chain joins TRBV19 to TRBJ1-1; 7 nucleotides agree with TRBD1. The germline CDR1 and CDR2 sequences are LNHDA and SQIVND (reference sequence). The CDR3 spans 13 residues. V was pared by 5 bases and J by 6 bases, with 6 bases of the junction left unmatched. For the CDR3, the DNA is TGTGCCAGTAGTTCCACAACAGGGGCTGAAGCTTTCTTT. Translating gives CASSSTTGAEAFF.

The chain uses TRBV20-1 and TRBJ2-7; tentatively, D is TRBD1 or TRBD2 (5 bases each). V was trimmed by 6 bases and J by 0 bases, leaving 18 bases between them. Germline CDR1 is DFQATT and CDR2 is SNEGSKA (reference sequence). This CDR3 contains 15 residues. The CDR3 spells CSARNPGRGSYEQYF. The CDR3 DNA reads TGCAGTGCCCGCAACCCGGGACGGGGCTCCTACGAGCAGTACTTC.

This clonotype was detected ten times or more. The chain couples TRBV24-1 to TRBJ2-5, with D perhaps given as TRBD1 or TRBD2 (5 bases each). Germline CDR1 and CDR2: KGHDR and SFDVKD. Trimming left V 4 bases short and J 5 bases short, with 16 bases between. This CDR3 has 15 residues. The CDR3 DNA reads TGTGCCACCAGTGAAACCACCGGGACGGCGGAGACCCAGTACTTC. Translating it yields CATSETTGTAETQYF.

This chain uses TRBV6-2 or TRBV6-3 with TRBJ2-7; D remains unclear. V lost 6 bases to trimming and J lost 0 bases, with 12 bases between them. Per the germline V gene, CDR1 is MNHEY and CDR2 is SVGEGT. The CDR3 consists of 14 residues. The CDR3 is CASRDHLSSYEQYF. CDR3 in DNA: TGTGCCAGCAGAGACCATTTGAGCTCCTACGAGCAGTACTTC.

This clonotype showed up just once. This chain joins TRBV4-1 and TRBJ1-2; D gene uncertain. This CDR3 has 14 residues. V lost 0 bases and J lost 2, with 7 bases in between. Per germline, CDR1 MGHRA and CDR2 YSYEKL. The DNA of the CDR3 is TGCGCCAGCAGCCAAGAAAGGCAGAACTATGGCTACACCTTC. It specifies CASSQERQNYGYTF.

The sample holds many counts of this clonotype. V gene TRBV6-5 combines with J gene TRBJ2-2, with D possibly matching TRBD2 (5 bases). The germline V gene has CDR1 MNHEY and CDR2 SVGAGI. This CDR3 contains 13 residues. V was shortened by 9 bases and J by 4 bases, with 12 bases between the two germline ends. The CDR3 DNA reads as TGTGCCAGTCGAGGAGGTCGCACCGGGGAGCTGTTTTTT. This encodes CASRGGRTGELFF.

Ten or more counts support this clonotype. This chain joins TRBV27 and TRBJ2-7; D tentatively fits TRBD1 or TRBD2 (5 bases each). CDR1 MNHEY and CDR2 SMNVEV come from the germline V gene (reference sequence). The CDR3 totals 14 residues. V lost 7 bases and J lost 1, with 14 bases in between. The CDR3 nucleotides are TGTGCCAGCAAGCCGGGACGCGAGTCCTACGAGCAGTACTTC. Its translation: CASKPGRESYEQYF.

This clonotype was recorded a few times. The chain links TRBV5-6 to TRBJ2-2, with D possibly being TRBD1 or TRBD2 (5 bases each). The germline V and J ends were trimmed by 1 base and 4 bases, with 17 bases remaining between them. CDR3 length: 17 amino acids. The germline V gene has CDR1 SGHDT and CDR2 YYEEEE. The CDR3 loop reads CASSLLGQGGFTGELFF. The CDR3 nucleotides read TGTGCCAGCAGCTTGTTGGGGCAGGGCGGGTTCACCGGGGAGCTGTTTTTT.

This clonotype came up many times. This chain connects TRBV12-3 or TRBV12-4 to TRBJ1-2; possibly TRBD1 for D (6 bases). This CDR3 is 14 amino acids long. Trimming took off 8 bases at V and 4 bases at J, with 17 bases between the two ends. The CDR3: CASRRGEGVYGYTF. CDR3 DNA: TGTGCCAGCCGTAGGGGGGAAGGGGTCTATGGCTACACCTTC.

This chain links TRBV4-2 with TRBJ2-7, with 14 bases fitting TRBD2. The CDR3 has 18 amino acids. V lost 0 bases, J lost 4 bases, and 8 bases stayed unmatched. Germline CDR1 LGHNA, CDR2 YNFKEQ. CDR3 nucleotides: TGTGCCAGCAGCCAAGATAAGGAGGGGACTAGCGGGAGTTACGAGCAGTACTTC. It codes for CASSQDKEGTSGSYEQYF.

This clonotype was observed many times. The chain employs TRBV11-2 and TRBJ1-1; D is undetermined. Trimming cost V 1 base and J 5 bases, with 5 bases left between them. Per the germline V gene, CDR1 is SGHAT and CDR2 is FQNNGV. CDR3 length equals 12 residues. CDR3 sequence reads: CASSLGVTEAFF. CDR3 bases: TGTGCCAGCAGCTTAGGGGTAACTGAAGCTTTCTTT.

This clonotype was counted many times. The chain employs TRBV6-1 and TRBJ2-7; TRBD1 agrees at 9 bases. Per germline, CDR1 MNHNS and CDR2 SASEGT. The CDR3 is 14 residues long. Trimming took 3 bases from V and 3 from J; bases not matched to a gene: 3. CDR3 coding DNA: TGTGCCAGCAGTGAGGGACAGGGCGTCTACGAGCAGTACTTC. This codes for CASSEGQGVYEQYF.

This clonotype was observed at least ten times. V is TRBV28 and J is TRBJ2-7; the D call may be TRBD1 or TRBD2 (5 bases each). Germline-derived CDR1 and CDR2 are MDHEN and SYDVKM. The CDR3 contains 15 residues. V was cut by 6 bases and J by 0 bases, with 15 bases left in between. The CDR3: CASSPEGLPSYEQYF. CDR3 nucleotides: TGTGCCAGCAGCCCAGAGGGGCTTCCCTCCTACGAGCAGTACTTC. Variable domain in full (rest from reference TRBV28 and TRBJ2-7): DVKVTQSSRYLVKRTGEKVFLECVQDMDHENMFWYRQDPGLGLRLIYFSYDVKMKEKGDIPEGYSVSREKKERFSLILESASTNQTSMYLCASSPEGLPSYEQYFGPGTRLTVT.

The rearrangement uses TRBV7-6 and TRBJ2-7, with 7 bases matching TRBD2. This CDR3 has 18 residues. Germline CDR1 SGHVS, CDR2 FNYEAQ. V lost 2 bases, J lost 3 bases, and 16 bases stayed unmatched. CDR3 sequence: CASSLLRGSGLPHYEQYF. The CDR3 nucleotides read TGTGCCAGCAGCTTACTGCGCGGGAGCGGTCTCCCTCACTACGAGCAGTACTTC.

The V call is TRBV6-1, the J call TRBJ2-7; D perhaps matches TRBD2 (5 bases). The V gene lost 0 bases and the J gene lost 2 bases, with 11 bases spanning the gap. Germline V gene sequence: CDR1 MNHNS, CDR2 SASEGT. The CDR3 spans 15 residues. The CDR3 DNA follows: TGTGCCAGCAGTGAAGCGCACGACGGGACCTACGAGCAGTACTTC. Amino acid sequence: CASSEAHDGTYEQYF.

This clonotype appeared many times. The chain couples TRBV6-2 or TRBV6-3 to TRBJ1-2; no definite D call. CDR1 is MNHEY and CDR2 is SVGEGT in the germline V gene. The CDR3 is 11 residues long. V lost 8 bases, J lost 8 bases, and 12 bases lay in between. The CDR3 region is CASQAGVGYTF. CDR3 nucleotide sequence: TGTGCCAGCCAGGCCGGGGTCGGCTACACCTTC.

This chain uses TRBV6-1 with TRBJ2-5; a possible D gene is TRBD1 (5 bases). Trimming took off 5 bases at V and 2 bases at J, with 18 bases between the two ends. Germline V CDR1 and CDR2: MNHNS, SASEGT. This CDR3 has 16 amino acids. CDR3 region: CASSPRYETAQETQYF. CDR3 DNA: TGTGCCAGCAGTCCAAGATACGAGACAGCTCAAGAGACCCAGTACTTC.

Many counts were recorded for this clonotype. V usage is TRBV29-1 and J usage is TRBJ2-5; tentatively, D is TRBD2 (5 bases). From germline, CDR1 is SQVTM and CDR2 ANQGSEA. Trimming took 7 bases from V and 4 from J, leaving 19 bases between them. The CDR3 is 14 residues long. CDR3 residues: CSATPWGVAETQYF. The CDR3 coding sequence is TGCAGCGCTACCCCTTGGGGAGTTGCAGAGACCCAGTACTTC.

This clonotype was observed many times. The CDR3 sequence is CASTIREQYF. Here the CDR3 DNA reads TGTGCCAGCACGATTCGCGAGCAGTACTTC. The chain recombines TRBV28 with TRBJ2-7, with no clear D. Deletions cut 7 bases from V and 6 bases from J, with 7 bases between. Germline-derived CDR1 and CDR2 are MDHEN and SYDVKM. The CDR3 is 10 residues long.

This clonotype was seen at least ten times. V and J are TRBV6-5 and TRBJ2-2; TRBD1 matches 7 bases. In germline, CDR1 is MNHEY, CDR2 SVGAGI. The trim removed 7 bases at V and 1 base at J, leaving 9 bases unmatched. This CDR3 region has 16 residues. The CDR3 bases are TGTGCCAGCATTTTAAGGGCAGGGGGGAACACCGGGGAGCTGTTTTTT. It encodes CASILRAGGNTGELFF.

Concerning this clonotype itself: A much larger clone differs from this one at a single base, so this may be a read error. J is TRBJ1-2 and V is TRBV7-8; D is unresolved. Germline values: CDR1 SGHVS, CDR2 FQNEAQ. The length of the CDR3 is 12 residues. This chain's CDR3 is CACSRMTVGYTF. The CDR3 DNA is TGTGCCTGCAGTCGTATGACCGTTGGCTACACCTTC.

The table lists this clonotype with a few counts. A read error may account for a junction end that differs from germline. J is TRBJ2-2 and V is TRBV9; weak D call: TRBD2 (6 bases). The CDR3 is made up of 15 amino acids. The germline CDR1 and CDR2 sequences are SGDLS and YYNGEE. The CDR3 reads CASNVSGGNIGELFF. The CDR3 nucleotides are TGTGCCAGCAACGTATCCGGGGGAAACATCGGGGAGCTGTTTTTT.

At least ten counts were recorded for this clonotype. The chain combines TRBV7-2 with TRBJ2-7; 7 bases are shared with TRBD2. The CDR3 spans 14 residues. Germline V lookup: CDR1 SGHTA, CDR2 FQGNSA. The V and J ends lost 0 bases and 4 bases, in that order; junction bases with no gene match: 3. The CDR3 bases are TGTGCCAGCAGCTTAGCTAGCGGGTCTTACGAGCAGTACTTC. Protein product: CASSLASGSYEQYF.

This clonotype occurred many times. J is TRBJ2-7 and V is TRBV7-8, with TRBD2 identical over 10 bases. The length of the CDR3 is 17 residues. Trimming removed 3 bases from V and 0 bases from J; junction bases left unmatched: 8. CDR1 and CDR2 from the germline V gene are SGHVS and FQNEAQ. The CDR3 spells CASSFLSGTSDSYEQYF. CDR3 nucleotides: TGTGCCAGCAGCTTTCTTTCCGGGACTAGCGACTCCTACGAGCAGTACTTC.

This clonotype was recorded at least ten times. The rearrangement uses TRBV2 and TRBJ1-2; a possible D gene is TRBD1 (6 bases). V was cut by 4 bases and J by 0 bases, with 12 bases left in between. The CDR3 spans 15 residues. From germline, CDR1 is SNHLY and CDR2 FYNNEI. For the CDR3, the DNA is TGTGCCAGCAGTGTAACAGGGCTTACTAACTATGGCTACACCTTC. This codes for CASSVTGLTNYGYTF.